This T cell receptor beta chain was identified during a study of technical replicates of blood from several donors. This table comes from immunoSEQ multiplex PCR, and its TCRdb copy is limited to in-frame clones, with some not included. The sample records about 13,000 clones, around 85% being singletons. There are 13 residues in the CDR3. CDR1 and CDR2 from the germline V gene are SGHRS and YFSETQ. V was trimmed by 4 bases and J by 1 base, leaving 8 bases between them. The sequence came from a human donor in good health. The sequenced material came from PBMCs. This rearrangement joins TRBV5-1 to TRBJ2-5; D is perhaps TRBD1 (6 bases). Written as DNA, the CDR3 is TGCGCCAGCAGCCCGACAGGCCAAGAGACCCAGTACTTC. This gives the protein CASSPTGQETQYF.